This T cell receptor beta chain comes out of a study of blood T cells in healthy people across ages. Study-wide results and limits: Naive CD4+ cell counts and diversity both ran higher in long-lived than in aged donors. In older individuals, TCR beta diversity per million T cells was lower, falling roughly linearly with age. Naive and antigen-experienced cells were not separated, limiting conclusive comparison.

The V gene's germline CDR1 is MDHEN and CDR2 SYDVKM. This CDR3 spans 13 amino acids. A second PCR of 7 to 11 cycles used a sample-barcoded 5' primer and a J-beta primer mix. Samples each returned at least 3 million CDR3-containing paired-end reads. TCRdb ran MiXCR on the 5' RACE reads and lists one entry per CDR3 protein. Seen here are approximately 790,000 distinct CDR3 sequences, approximately 59% observed once, and the top ten hold roughly 26%. Of note for this clonotype: The antigen is not known.

The chain links TRBV28 to TRBJ2-4, with a tentative D call TRBD1 (6 bases). The J call may not be correct, given that the DNA end is closer to TRBJ2-7. The clonotype originates from a man younger than 40 in good health. What was sequenced was blood. The DNA of the CDR3 is TGTGCCAGCAAGTCCAGGGGACACTACGAGCAGTACTTC. Translated, it gives CASKSRGHYEQYF.